This T cell receptor beta chain is from a study of technical replicates of blood from a handful of donors. Profiling relied on immunoSEQ multiplex PCR, and the TCRdb table lists in-frame clones only, not all of them. In the table there are about 72,000 clones, about 95% of which are singletons. This TCR was sampled from a human donor in good health. Input material: T cells isolated from PBMCs.

The CDR3 is CASSATSNLNTEAFF. In DNA, the CDR3 is TGTGCCAGCAGTGCGACATCTAACCTTAACACTGAAGCTTTCTTT. V gene TRBV28 combines with J gene TRBJ1-1; D is unresolved. The V gene's germline CDR1 is MDHEN and CDR2 SYDVKM. Trimming cost V 5 bases and J 2 bases, with 15 bases left between them. This CDR3 is 15 amino acids long. The whole variable domain, remainder taken from reference TRBV28 and TRBJ1-1, is DVKVTQSSRYLVKRTGEKVFLECVQDMDHENMFWYRQDPGLGLRLIYFSYDVKMKEKGDIPEGYSVSREKKERFSLILESASTNQTSMYLCASSATSNLNTEAFFGQGTRLTVV.